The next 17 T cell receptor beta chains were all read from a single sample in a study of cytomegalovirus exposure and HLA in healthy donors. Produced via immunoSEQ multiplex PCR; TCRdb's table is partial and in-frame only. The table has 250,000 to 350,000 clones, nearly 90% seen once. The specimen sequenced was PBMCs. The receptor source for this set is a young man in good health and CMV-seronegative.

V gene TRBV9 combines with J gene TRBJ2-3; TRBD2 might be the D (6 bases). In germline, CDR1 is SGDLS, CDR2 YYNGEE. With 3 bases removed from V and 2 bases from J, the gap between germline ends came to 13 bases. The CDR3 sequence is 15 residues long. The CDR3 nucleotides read TGTGCCAGCAGCGCGGGGGTATCTGTCACAGATACGCAGTATTTT. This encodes CASSAGVSVTDTQYF.

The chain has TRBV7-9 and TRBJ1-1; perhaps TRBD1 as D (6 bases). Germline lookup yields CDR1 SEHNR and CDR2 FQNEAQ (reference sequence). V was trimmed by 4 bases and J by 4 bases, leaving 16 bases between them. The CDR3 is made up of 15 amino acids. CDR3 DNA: TGTGCCAGCAGCTCGGGACAAGCGGGGGCCACTGAAGCTTTCTTT. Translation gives CASSSGQAGATEAFF.

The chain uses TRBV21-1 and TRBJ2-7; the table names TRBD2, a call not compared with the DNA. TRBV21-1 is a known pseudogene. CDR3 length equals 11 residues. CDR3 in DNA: TGTATTGGGGAGGGGAGATACGAGCAGTACTTC. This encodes CIGEGRYEQYF.

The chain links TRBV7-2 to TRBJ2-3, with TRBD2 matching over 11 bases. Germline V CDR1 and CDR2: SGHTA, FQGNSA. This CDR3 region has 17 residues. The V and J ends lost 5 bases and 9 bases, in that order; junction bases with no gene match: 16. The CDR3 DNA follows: TGTGCCAGCAGCCTTAATCGACTAGCGGGGCGGAGCTCGACGCAGTATTTT. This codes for CASSLNRLAGRSSTQYF.

CDR3 in amino acids: CASSYGRGDTDTQYF. DNA of the CDR3: TGTGCCAGCAGTTACGGCAGGGGCGACACAGATACGCAGTATTTT. V and J are TRBV6-5 and TRBJ2-3; maybe TRBD1 (6 bases). This CDR3 contains 15 residues. Trimming took 2 bases from V and 2 from J, leaving 11 bases between them. Germline V gene sequence: CDR1 MNHEY, CDR2 SVGAGI.

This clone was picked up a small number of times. CDR3 protein: CASSPTGDRPGELFF. CDR3 DNA: TGTGCCAGCAGCCCCACAGGGGATCGGCCCGGGGAGCTGTTTTTT. The chain couples TRBV5-6 to TRBJ2-2, with 7 bases that match TRBD1. The CDR3 has 15 residues. Germline CDR1 and CDR2: SGHDT and YYEEEE. V lost 4 bases, J lost 6 bases, and 9 bases stayed unmatched.

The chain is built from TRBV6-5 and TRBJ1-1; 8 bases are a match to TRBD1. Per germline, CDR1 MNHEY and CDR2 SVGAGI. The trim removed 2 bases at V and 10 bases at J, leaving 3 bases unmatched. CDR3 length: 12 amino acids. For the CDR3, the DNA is TGTGCCAGCAGTTACGGACAGGGCGGAGCTTTCTTT. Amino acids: CASSYGQGGAFF.

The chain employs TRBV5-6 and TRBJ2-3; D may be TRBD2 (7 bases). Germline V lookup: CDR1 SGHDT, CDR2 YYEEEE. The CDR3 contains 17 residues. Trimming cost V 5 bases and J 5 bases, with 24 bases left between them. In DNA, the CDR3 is TGTGCCAGCAGTCCGGAAGGGGCGGGGGCAGGGAAAGATACGCAGTATTTT. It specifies CASSPEGAGAGKDTQYF.

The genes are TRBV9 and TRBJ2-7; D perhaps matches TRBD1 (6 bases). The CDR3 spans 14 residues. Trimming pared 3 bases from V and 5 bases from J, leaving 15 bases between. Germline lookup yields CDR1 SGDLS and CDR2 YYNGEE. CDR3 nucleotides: TGTGCCAGCAGCGCCTGGGACATCGGTAACGAGCAGTACTTC. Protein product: CASSAWDIGNEQYF.

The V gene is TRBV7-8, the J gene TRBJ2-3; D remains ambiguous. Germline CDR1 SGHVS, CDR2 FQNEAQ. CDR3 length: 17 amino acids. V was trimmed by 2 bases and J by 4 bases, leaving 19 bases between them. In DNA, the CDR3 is TGTGCCAGCAGCTTATTGGTCGCTGTGAGTTCATCAGATACGCAGTATTTT. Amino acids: CASSLLVAVSSSDTQYF.

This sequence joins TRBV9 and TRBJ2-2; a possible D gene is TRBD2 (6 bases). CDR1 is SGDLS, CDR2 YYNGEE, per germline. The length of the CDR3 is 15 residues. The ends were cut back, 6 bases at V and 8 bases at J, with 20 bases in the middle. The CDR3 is CASTPGLAISGELFF. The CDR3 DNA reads TGTGCCAGCACCCCGGGGCTAGCGATCAGTGGGGAGCTGTTTTTT.

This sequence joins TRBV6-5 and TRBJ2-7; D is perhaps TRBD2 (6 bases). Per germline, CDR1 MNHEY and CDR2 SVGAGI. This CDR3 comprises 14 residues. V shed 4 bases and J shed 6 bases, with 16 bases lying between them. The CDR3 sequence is CASSWDSTSAEQYF. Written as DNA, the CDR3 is TGTGCCAGCAGTTGGGACTCCACTTCCGCCGAGCAGTACTTC.

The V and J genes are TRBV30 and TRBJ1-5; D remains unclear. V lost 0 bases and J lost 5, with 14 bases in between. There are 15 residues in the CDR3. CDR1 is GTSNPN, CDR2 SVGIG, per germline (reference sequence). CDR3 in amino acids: CAWSVGQWRDQPQHF. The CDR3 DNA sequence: TGTGCCTGGAGTGTTGGGCAGTGGAGGGATCAGCCCCAGCATTTT.

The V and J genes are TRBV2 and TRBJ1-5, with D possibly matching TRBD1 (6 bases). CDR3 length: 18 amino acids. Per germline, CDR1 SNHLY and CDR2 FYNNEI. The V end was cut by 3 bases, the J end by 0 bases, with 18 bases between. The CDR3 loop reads CASSDEWGGGRSNQPQHF. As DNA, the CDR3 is TGTGCCAGCAGTGATGAGTGGGGAGGGGGACGTAGCAATCAGCCCCAGCATTTT.

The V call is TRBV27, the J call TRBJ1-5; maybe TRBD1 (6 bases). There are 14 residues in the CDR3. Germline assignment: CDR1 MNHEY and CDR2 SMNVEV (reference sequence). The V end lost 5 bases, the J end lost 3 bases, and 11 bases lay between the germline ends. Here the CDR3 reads CASSPTGPNQPQHF. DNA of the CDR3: TGTGCCAGCAGTCCAACAGGGCCCAATCAGCCCCAGCATTTT.

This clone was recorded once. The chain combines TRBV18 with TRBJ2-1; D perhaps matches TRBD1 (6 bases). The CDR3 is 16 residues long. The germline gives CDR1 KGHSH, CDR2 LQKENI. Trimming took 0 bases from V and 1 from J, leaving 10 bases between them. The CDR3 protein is CASSPPRGQSYNEQFF. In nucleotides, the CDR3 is TGTGCCAGCTCACCACCCCGGGGACAATCCTACAATGAGCAGTTCTTC.

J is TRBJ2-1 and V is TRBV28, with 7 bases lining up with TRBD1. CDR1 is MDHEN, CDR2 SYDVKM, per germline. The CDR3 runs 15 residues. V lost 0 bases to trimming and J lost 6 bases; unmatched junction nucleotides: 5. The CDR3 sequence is CASSLWRGPVNEQFF. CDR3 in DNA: TGTGCCAGCAGTTTATGGAGGGGGCCTGTCAATGAGCAGTTCTTC.